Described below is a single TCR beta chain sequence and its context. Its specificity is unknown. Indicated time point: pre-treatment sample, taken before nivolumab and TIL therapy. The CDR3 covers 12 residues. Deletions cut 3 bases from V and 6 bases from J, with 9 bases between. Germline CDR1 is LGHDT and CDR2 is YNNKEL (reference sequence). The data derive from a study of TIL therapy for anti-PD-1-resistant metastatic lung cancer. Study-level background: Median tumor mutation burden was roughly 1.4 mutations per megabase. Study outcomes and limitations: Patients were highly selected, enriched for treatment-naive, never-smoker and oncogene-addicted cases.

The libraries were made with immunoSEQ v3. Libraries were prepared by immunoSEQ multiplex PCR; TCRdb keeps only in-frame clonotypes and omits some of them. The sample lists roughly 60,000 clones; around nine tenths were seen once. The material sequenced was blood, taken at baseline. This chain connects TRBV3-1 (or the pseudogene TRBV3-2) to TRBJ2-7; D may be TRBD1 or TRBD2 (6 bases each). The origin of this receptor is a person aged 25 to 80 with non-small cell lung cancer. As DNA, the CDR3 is TGTGCCAGCAGCCAGGAGGGGGTCGAGCAGTACTTC. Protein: CASSQEGVEQYF.